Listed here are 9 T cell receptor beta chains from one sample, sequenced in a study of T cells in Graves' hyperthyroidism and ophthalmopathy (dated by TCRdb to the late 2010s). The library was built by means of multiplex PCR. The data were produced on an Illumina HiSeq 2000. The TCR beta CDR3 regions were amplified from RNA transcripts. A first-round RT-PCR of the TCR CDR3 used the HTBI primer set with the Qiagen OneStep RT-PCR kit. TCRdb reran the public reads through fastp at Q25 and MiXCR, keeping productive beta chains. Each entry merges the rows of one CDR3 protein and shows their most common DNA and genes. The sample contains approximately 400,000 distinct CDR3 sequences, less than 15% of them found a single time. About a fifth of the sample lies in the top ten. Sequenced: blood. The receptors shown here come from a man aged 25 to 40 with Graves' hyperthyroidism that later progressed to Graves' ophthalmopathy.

The chain's CDR3 is CASGYTDEQFF. CDR3 DNA: TGTGCTAGTGGTTATACCGATGAGCAGTTCTTC. The chain employs TRBV12-5 and TRBJ2-1; no clear D gene. V was pared by 4 bases and J by 8 bases, with 6 bases between. This CDR3 region has 11 residues. Germline CDR1 and CDR2: LGHNT and FRNRAP.

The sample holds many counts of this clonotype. The CDR3 nucleotides are TGTGCCAGCAGCCTCAGGACTAGCGGGGTACCTACGGATACGCAGTATTTT. Protein: CASSLRTSGVPTDTQYF. The rearrangement joins TRBV11-2 to TRBJ2-3; 12 bases are a match to TRBD2. The CDR3 runs to 17 residues. Germline assignment: CDR1 SGHAT and CDR2 FQNNGV. With 5 bases clipped from V and 6 bases from J, the junction kept 12 bases outside the gene matches.

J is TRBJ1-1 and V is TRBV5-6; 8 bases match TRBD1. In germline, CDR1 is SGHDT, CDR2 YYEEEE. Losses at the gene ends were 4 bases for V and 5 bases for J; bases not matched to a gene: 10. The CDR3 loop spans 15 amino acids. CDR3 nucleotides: TGTGCCAGCAGCCCCCTGGACAGGGAGGAAACTGAAGCTTTCTTT. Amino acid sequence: CASSPLDREETEAFF.

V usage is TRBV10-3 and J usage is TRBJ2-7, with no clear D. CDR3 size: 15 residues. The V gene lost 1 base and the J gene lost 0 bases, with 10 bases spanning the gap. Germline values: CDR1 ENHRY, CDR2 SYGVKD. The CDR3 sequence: CAISELAVSSYEQYF. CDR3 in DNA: TGTGCCATCAGTGAGTTGGCCGTATCCTCCTACGAGCAGTACTTC.

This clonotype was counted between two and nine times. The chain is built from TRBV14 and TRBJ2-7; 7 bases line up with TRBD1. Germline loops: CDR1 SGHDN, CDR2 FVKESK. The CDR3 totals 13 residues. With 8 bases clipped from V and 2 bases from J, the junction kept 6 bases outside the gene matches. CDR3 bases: TGTGCCAGCTCCCGGACAGGTCCCTACGAGCAGTACTTC. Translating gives CASSRTGPYEQYF.

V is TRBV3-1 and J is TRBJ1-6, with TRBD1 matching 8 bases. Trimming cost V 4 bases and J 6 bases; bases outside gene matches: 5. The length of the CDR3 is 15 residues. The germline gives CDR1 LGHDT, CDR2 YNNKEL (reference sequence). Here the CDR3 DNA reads TGTGCCAGCAGCCGCGGACAGGGTAGTAATTCACCCCTCCACTTT. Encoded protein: CASSRGQGSNSPLHF.

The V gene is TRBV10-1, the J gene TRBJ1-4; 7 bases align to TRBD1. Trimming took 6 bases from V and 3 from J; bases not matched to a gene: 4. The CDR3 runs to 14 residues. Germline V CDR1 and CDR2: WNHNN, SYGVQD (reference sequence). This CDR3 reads CASSDRAANEKLFF. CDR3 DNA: TGCGCCAGCAGCGACAGGGCGGCTAATGAAAAACTGTTTTTT.

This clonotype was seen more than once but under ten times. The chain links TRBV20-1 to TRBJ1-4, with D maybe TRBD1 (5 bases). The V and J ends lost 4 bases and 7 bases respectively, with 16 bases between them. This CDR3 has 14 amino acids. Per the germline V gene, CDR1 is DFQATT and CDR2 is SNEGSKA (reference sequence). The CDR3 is CSATLSGGIEKLFF. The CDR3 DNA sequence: TGCAGTGCTACCCTCTCGGGGGGAATTGAAAAACTGTTTTTT.

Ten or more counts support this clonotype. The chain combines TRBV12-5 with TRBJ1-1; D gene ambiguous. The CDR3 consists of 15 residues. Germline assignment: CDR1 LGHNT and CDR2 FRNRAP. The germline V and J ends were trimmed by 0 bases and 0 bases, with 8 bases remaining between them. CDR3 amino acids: CASGLVGSVNTEAFF. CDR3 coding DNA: TGTGCTAGTGGTTTGGTAGGGAGTGTGAACACTGAAGCTTTCTTT.